This T cell receptor (beta chain) was sequenced during a study of blood T cell repertoires in COVID-19. Study details: COVID-19 samples, acute and convalescent, were from the United States, Italy and Spain.

Original processing methods: Counts of nucleated cells, estimated from reference gene primer amplification, were obtained. The table came from immunoSEQ multiplex PCR; TCRdb's copy has only in-frame clones and leaves some out. D and trimming come from the DNA, and the V and J calls and clone size come from that table. This table holds some 180,000 clones, 70% to 90% found once. CDR1 is MGHDK and CDR2 is SYGVNS in the germline V gene. This CDR3 region has 16 residues. V lost 1 base and J 1 base, leaving 13 bases between the germline ends. Sequencing was carried out using peripheral blood. The receptor was derived from an older man with active or convalescent COVID-19. The rearrangement links TRBV25-1 to TRBJ2-5; D perhaps matches TRBD1 (5 bases). The CDR3 protein is CASSEFGTGTQETQYF. The CDR3, as DNA: TGTGCCAGCAGTGAATTCGGAACAGGTACCCAAGAGACCCAGTACTTC.